This TCR beta chain was recorded in a study of post-analysis software for immune sequencing data. Study-level information: Included among the disease courses, which were recorded for the cohort, were relapsing-remitting, secondary progressive and progressive-relapsing multiple sclerosis. Study findings and constraints: Strong co-clustering by F measure was seen for same-batch samples. When compared against controls, multiple sclerosis patients showed significantly lower normalized Chao1 diversity. Among four to six TRBV segments more frequent in patients than controls were TRBV5-6, TRBV5-1 and TRBV20-1.

This clonotype was observed a handful of times. Its antigen is unidentified. V was clipped by 4 bases and J by 5 bases, with 15 bases between them. CDR1 and CDR2 (germline): SGHRS, YFSETQ. The CDR3 is 14 residues long. Unique molecular identifiers were built into the TCR beta cDNA libraries. Between about 0.95 and 11 million T cells gave rise to approximately 520,000 cDNA molecules. TCRdb independently ran MiXCR on the PCR reads; one entry per CDR3 protein. The repertoire holds under 650,000 distinct CDR3 sequences, with 44% as singletons. The TCR originated in a girl aged 10 to 17 with multiple sclerosis. The gene calls are TRBV5-1 and TRBJ1-2, with D perhaps TRBD1 (6 bases). The sample comprised blood. The CDR3 here is CASSPGAGIYGYTF. DNA of the CDR3: TGCGCCAGCAGCCCGGGGGCAGGGATATATGGCTACACCTTC.